Listed here are 26 T cell receptor beta chains from one sample, sequenced in a study of T-cell memory formation after mild COVID-19. TCRdb re-called the 5' RACE reads with MiXCR, one entry per CDR3 protein. The table has roughly 51,000 distinct CDR3 sequences, about 7% seen once. The sequencing input was PBMCs or a T cell subset sorted from them (not recorded which). The source is a man between 18 and 29 years old who had mild COVID-19 (a few samples of this study predate the infection). Cell type and time point are not known.

This clonotype was detected a few times. The chain combines TRBV12-3 or TRBV12-4 with TRBJ1-6; D perhaps matches TRBD1 (5 bases). The CDR3 has 15 residues. V lost 4 bases and J lost 6, with 13 bases in between. The CDR3, as DNA: TGTGCCAGCAGTTCTTTTTTAGGGGCTAATTCACCCCTCCACTTT. It encodes CASSSFLGANSPLHF.

V and J are TRBV10-3 and TRBJ1-2, with D uncertain. CDR3 length: 11 amino acids. Between the trimmed V and J ends, which lost 2 bases and 11 bases, there was a span of 9 bases. Germline assignment: CDR1 ENHRY and CDR2 SYGVKD. In DNA, the CDR3 is TGTGCCATCAGTGAGGTGGGGAAGTACACCTTC. Translated, it gives CAISEVGKYTF.

This clonotype turned up a few times. The chain carries TRBV7-2 and TRBJ2-3; tentatively, D is TRBD1 (5 bases). The ends were cut back, 2 bases at V and 4 bases at J, with 10 bases in the middle. The germline V gene has CDR1 SGHTA and CDR2 FQGNSA. This CDR3 is 14 amino acids long. Written as DNA, the CDR3 is TGTGCCAGCAGCTTACAGGGTGGCCCAGATACGCAGTATTTT. Translating gives CASSLQGGPDTQYF.

This chain connects TRBV6-5 to TRBJ1-2; no clear D gene. Trimming cost V 9 bases and J 2 bases, with 13 bases left between them. This CDR3 contains 13 residues. From germline, CDR1 is MNHEY and CDR2 SVGAGI. The CDR3 nucleotides read TGTGCCAGTTCAGTCCTGAGAAACTATGGCTACACCTTC. Its protein is CASSVLRNYGYTF.

J is TRBJ1-1 and V is TRBV4-3; unclear D gene. The CDR3 runs 13 residues. The germline V and J ends were trimmed by 4 bases and 6 bases, with 12 bases remaining between them. Germline CDR1 is LGHNA and CDR2 is YSLEER. CDR3 nucleotide sequence: TGCGCCAGCAGCCGGACTCCCGATTCTGAAGCTTTCTTT. It specifies CASSRTPDSEAFF.

This clonotype was detected a few times. In DNA, the CDR3 is TGTGCCACCAGCTTGTCAGTCTCCTACGAGCAGTACTTC. Its translation is CATSLSVSYEQYF. V is TRBV15 and J is TRBJ2-7; D is unresolved. Germline V CDR1 and CDR2: LNHNV, YYDKDF (reference sequence). The V and J ends lost 5 bases and 0 bases respectively, with 8 bases between them. This CDR3 has 13 amino acids.

This clonotype was observed many times. This chain joins TRBV5-1 and TRBJ2-7; D ambiguous. V lost 0 bases, J lost 3 bases, and 7 bases lay in between. Germline V CDR1 and CDR2: SGHRS, YFSETQ. The length of the CDR3 is 13 residues. The CDR3 region is CASSLAPGYEQYV. In DNA form, the CDR3 reads TGCGCCAGCAGCTTGGCTCCAGGCTACGAGCAGTACGTC.

This clonotype ranks as medium-sized (0.01 to 0.1%). The J gene is TRBJ1-6, the V gene TRBV7-2; D remains unclear. Germline CDR1 and CDR2: SGHTA and FQGNSA. V shed 1 base and J shed 10 bases, with 5 bases lying between them. This CDR3 comprises 12 residues. CDR3 nucleotide sequence: TGTGCCAGCAGCTTAGTGGGGTCACCCCTCCACTTT. It yields the protein CASSLVGSPLHF.

A few counts support this clonotype. CDR3 nucleotide sequence: TGTGCCAGCAGTGAAGAAAGTGATAAGTCCCCAGATACGCAGTATTTT. Its protein product is CASSEESDKSPDTQYF. This chain uses TRBV2 with TRBJ2-3; D gene unclear. CDR3 length equals 16 residues. V lost 1 base to trimming and J lost 4 bases, with 15 bases between them. Germline loops: CDR1 SNHLY, CDR2 FYNNEI. Looking up the rest from reference TRBV2 and TRBJ2-3 gives the full variable domain: EPEVTQTPSHQVTQMGQEVILRCVPISNHLYFYWYRQILGQKVEFLVSFYNNEISEKSEIFDDQFSVERPDGSNFTLKIRSTKLEDSAMYFCASSEESDKSPDTQYFGPGTRLTVL.

This clonotype was detected only a few times. The chain has TRBV29-1 and TRBJ1-1; a weak D match, TRBD1 (5 bases). The CDR3 is 13 residues long. V lost 5 bases to trimming and J lost 1 base, with 11 bases between them. CDR1 SQVTM and CDR2 ANQGSEA come from the germline V gene. The CDR3 loop is CSVRKQENTEAFF. The DNA of the CDR3 is TGCAGCGTTCGTAAACAGGAGAACACTGAAGCTTTCTTT.

This clonotype was counted many times. This chain joins TRBV10-2 and TRBJ1-2; D is ambiguous. Trimming took 2 bases from V and 3 from J, leaving 7 bases between them. CDR1 WSHSY and CDR2 SAAADI come from the germline V gene. CDR3 length equals 13 residues. In DNA, the CDR3 is TGCGCCAGCAGTGAGAAAACAGACTATGGCTACACCTTC. This codes for CASSEKTDYGYTF.

The V call is TRBV2, the J call TRBJ1-5; possibly TRBD1 for D (5 bases). With 4 bases removed from V and 2 bases from J, the gap between germline ends came to 9 bases. The length of the CDR3 is 14 residues. Germline values: CDR1 SNHLY, CDR2 FYNNEI. CDR3 DNA sequence: TGTGCCAGCAGTGGCAGGGAACGCAATCAGCCCCAGCATTTT. Its translation is CASSGRERNQPQHF. Complete variable domain (other parts from reference TRBV2 and TRBJ1-5): EPEVTQTPSHQVTQMGQEVILRCVPISNHLYFYWYRQILGQKVEFLVSFYNNEISEKSEIFDDQFSVERPDGSNFTLKIRSTKLEDSAMYFCASSGRERNQPQHFGDGTRLSIL.

The V and J genes are TRBV7-6 and TRBJ2-3; D not resolved. Germline CDR1 reads SGHVS; CDR2 reads FNYEAQ. V lost 4 bases and J 0 bases, leaving 5 bases between the germline ends. The length of the CDR3 is 13 residues. Here the CDR3 DNA reads TGTGCCAGCAGCTACACTAGCACAGATACGCAGTATTTT. It encodes CASSYTSTDTQYF.

This clonotype was picked up many times. The V and J genes are TRBV12-3 or TRBV12-4 and TRBJ2-3; TRBD1 or TRBD2 may be the D gene (5 bases each). The CDR3 has 17 amino acids. The germline V and J ends were trimmed by 1 base and 3 bases, with 17 bases remaining between them. The CDR3 nucleotides are TGTGCCAGCAGTTTAGGGCTACGAGGGGTCAGGACAGATACGCAGTATTTT. Translating it yields CASSLGLRGVRTDTQYF.

This clonotype was seen at least ten times. This chain links TRBV5-1 with TRBJ2-3, with 9 bases fitting TRBD1. Germline values: CDR1 SGHRS, CDR2 YFSETQ. CDR3 length equals 15 residues. Losses at the gene ends were 4 bases for V and 8 bases for J; bases not matched to a gene: 11. CDR3 amino acids: CASSPGTGIGGTQYF. As DNA, the CDR3 is TGCGCCAGCAGCCCCGGGACAGGGATAGGAGGTACGCAGTATTTT.

The sample holds many counts of this clonotype. The chain recombines TRBV3-1 with TRBJ2-5, with no clear D. Germline CDR1 is LGHDT and CDR2 is YNNKEL (reference sequence). The CDR3 totals 13 residues. V lost 1 base and J lost 10, with 13 bases in between. The CDR3 loop is CASSQGQPGDQYF. In DNA, the CDR3 is TGTGCCAGCAGCCAAGGACAACCCGGAGACCAGTACTTC.

This clonotype was found a few times. V usage is TRBV3-1 and J usage is TRBJ2-1; either TRBD1 or TRBD2 may fit D (5 bases each). The germline CDR1 and CDR2 sequences are LGHDT and YNNKEL (reference sequence). The CDR3 has 16 amino acids. V lost 0 bases and J lost 6, with 15 bases in between. The CDR3 loop reads CASSQDRGPGRNEQFF. DNA for the CDR3: TGTGCCAGCAGCCAAGATCGGGGCCCCGGCCGCAATGAGCAGTTCTTC.

This clonotype was seen repeatedly, ten times or more. This chain uses TRBV7-2 with TRBJ2-2; D unclear. The CDR3 spans 13 residues. Germline CDR1 SGHTA, CDR2 FQGNSA. Trimming took 3 bases from V and 8 from J, leaving 10 bases between them. The CDR3, as DNA: TGTGCCAGCAGCTTCAGTGTTTTGGGGGAGCTGTTTTTT. This gives the protein CASSFSVLGELFF.

This clonotype was seen a few times. The V call is TRBV7-9, the J call TRBJ1-2; D remains ambiguous. Germline CDR1 SEHNR, CDR2 FQNEAQ (reference sequence). The V end was cut by 3 bases, the J end by 7 bases, with 15 bases between. The CDR3 consists of 14 residues. The CDR3: CASSFGSEIGGYTF. In nucleotides, the CDR3 is TGTGCCAGCAGCTTTGGAAGCGAAATTGGTGGCTACACCTTC.

This clonotype occurred a few times. The chain is built from TRBV7-9 and TRBJ1-1; no definite D call. This CDR3 is 12 amino acids long. CDR1 and CDR2 from the germline V gene are SEHNR and FQNEAQ (reference sequence). V lost 5 bases and J 3 bases, leaving 7 bases between the germline ends. The chain's CDR3 is CASSQDYTEAFF. CDR3 bases: TGTGCCAGCAGCCAAGATTACACTGAAGCTTTCTTT.

J is TRBJ2-5 and V is TRBV9; D gene uncertain. CDR1 and CDR2 from the germline V gene are SGDLS and YYNGEE. CDR3 length: 16 amino acids. V was clipped by 4 bases and J by 4 bases, with 20 bases between them. The CDR3 DNA follows: TGTGCCAGCAGCATAAAGGCTCCCAGGAGTCGAGAGACCCAGTACTTC. This codes for CASSIKAPRSRETQYF.

J is TRBJ2-3 and V is TRBV5-5, with D perhaps matching TRBD1 (5 bases). CDR1 is SGHKS, CDR2 YYEKEE, per germline (reference sequence). Trimming pared 1 base from V and 2 bases from J, leaving 14 bases between. The CDR3 has 16 residues. Here the CDR3 reads CASSLQAGIVTDTQYF. CDR3 nucleotides: TGTGCCAGCAGCTTGCAGGCAGGGATAGTCACAGATACGCAGTATTTT.

In this sample, this clonotype turned up many times. The chain links TRBV12-3 or TRBV12-4 to TRBJ2-2; possibly TRBD1 for D (6 bases). The V end was cut by 3 bases, the J end by 7 bases, with 15 bases between. The CDR3 covers 15 residues. The CDR3 sequence is CASSLGQGRIGELFF. Here the CDR3 DNA reads TGTGCCAGCAGTTTGGGGCAGGGGCGGATCGGGGAGCTGTTTTTT.

This clonotype was counted many times. The CDR3 coding sequence is TGTGCCAGCACCCCGGGGGGCAGGCGTTATAGCAATCAGCCCCAGCATTTT. As protein: CASTPGGRRYSNQPQHF. This rearrangement joins TRBV28 to TRBJ1-5, with D perhaps matching TRBD1 (6 bases). The germline CDR1 and CDR2 sequences are MDHEN and SYDVKM. This CDR3 is 17 amino acids long. Trimming pared 7 bases from V and 0 bases from J, leaving 19 bases between.

This clonotype was seen many times. V and J are TRBV29-1 and TRBJ2-5, with 7 bases fitting TRBD1. With V trimmed by 6 bases and J by 2 bases, 12 bases remained unmatched. CDR3 size: 15 residues. Germline-derived CDR1 and CDR2 are SQVTM and ANQGSEA. The CDR3 DNA is TGCAGCGTCGGGACAGCCGCATACTCTCAAGAGACCCAGTACTTC. Translating gives CSVGTAAYSQETQYF.

This clonotype has a count of ten or more. The chain uses TRBV7-8 and TRBJ2-1; D is unclear. The germline gives CDR1 SGHVS, CDR2 FQNEAQ. This CDR3 is 11 amino acids long. The germline V and J ends were trimmed by 6 bases and 9 bases, with 9 bases remaining between them. This CDR3 is CASRLQAEQFF. In DNA, the CDR3 is TGTGCCAGCAGGCTGCAAGCTGAGCAGTTCTTC.